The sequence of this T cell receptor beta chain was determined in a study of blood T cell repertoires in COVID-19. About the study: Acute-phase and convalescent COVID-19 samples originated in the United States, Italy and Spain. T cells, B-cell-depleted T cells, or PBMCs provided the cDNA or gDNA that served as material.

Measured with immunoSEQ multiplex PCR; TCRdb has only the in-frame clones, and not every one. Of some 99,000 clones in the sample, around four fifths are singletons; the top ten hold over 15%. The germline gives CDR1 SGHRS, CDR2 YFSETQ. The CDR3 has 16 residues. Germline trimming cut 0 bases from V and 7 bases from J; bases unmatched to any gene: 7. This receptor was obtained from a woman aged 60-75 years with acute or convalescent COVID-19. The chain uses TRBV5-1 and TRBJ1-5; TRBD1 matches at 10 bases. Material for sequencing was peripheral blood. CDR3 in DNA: TGCGCCAGCAGCTTGGGACAGGGGGCGGGAAGCCAGCCCCAGCATTTT. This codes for CASSLGQGAGSQPQHF. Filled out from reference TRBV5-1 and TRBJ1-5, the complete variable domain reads KAGVTQTPRYLIKTRGQQVTLSCSPISGHRSVSWYQQTPGQGLQFLFEYFSETQRNKGNFPGRFSGRQFSNSRSEMNVSTLELGDSALYLCASSLGQGAGSQPQHFGDGTRLSIL.